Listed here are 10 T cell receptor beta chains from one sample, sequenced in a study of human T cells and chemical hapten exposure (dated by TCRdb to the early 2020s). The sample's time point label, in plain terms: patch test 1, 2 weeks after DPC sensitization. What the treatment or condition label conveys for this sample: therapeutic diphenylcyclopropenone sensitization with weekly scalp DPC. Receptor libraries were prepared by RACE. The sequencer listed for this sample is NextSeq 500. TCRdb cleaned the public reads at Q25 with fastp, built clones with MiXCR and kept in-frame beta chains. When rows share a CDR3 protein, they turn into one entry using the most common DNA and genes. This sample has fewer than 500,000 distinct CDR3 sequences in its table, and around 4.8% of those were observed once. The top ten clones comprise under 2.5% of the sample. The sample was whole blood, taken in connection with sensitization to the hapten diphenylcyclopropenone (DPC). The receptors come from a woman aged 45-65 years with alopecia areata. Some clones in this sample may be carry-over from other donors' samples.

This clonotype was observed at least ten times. CDR3 bases: TGTGCCAGCAGCTCCCGAGGGCCGGCCCACTCCTACAATGAGCAGTTCTTC. Its protein is CASSSRGPAHSYNEQFF. The chain has TRBV3-1 and TRBJ2-1, with a tentative D call TRBD2 (5 bases). Germline assignment: CDR1 LGHDT and CDR2 YNNKEL (reference sequence). This CDR3 region has 17 residues. With 5 bases removed from V and 0 bases from J, the gap between germline ends came to 17 bases.

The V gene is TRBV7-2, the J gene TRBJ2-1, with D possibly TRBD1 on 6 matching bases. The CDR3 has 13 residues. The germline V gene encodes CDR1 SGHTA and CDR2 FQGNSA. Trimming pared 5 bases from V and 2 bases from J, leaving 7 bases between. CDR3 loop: CASSRTAYNEQFF. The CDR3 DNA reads TGTGCCAGCAGCCGGACAGCCTACAATGAGCAGTTCTTC. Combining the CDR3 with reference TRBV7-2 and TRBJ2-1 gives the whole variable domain GAGVSQSPSNKVTEKGKDVELRCDPISGHTALYWYRQSLGQGLEFLIYFQGNSAPDKSGLPSDRFSAERTGGSVSTLTIQRTQQEDSAVYLCASSRTAYNEQFFGPGTRLTVL.

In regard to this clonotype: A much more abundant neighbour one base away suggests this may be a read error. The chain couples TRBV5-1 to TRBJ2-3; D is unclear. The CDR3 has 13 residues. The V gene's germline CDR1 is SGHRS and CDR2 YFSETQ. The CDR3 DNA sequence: TGCGCCAGCAGCTTCGGCTTCACAGATACGCGGTATTTT. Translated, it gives CASSFGFTDTRYF. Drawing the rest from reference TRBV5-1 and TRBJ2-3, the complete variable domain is KAGVTQTPRYLIKTRGQQVTLSCSPISGHRSVSWYQQTPGQGLQFLFEYFSETQRNKGNFPGRFSGRQFSNSRSEMNVSTLELGDSALYLCASSFGFTDTRYFGPGTRLTVL.

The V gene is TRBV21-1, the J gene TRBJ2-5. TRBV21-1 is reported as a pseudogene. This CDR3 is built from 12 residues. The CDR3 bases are TGTGCCAGCAGCAAAGGATTCGAAACCCAGTACTTC. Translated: CASSKGFETQYF.

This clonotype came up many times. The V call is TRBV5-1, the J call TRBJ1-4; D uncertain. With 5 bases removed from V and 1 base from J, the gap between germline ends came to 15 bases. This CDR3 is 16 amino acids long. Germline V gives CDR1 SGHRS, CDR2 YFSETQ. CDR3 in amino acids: CASRSDNRRTNEKLFF. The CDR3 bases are TGCGCCAGCAGATCCGATAATAGGAGAACTAATGAAAAACTGTTTTTT.

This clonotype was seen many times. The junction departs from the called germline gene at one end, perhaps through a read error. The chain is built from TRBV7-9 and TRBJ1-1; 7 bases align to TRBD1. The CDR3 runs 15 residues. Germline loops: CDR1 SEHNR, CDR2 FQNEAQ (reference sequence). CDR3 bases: TGTGCCAGCAGCTTAGGACAGGGAGTGAACCCTGAAGCTTTCTTT. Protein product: CASSLGQGVNPEAFF.

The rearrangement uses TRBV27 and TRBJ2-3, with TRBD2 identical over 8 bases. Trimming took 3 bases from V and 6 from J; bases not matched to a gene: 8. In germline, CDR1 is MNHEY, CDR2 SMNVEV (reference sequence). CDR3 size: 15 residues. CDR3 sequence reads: CASSFIAGLGDTQYF. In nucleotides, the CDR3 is TGTGCCAGCAGTTTTATAGCGGGGCTGGGGGATACGCAGTATTTT.

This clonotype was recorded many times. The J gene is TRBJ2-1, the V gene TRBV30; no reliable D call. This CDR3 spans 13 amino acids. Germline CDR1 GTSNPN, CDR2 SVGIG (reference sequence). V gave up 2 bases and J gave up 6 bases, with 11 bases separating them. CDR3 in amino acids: CAWSRGRSNEQFF. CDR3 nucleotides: TGTGCCTGGAGTCGCGGACGGAGCAATGAGCAGTTCTTC.

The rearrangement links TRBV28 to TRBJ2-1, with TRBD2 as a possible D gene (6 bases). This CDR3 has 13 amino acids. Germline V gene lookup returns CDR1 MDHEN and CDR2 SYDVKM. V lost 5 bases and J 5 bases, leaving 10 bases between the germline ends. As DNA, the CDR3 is TGTGCCAGCAGTGTAGCGGAACACAATGAGCAGTTCTTC. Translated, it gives CASSVAEHNEQFF.

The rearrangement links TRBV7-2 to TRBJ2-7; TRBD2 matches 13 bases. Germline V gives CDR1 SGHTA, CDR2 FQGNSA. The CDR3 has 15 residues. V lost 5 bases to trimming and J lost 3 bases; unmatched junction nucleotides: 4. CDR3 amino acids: CASSQRTSGGYEQYF. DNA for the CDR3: TGTGCCAGCAGCCAGCGGACTAGCGGGGGCTACGAGCAGTACTTC.